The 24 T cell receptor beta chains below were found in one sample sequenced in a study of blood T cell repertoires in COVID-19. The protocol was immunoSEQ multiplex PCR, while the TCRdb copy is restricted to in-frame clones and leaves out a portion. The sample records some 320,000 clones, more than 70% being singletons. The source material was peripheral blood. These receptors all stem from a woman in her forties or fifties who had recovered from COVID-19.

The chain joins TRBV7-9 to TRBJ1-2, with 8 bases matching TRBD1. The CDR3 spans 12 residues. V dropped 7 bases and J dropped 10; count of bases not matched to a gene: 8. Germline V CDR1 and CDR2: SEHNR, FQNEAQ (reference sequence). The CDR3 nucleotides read TGTGCCAGCACGGACAGGGAAGTCTACTACACCTTC. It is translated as CASTDREVYYTF.

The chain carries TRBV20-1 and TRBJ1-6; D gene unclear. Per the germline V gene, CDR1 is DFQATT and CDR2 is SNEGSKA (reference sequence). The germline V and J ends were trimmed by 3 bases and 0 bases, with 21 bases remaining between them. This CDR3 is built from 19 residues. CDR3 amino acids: CSASRTEGRFISYNSPLHF. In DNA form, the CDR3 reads TGCAGTGCTAGTAGAACGGAGGGAAGGTTTATCTCCTATAATTCACCCCTCCACTTT.

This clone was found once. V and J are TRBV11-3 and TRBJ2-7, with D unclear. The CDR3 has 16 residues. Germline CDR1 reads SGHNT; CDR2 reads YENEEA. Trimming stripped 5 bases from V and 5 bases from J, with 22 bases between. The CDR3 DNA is TGTGCCAGCAGCGAACCAGGCGACATCCCCGTCGACGAGCAGTACTTC. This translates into CASSEPGDIPVDEQYF.

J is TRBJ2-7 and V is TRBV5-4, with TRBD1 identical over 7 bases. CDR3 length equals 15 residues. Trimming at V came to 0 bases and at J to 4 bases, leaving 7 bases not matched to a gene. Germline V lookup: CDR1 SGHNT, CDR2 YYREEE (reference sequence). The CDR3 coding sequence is TGTGCCAGCAGCTTGGGTGGGACAGCCCTTTACGAGCAGTACTTC. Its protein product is CASSLGGTALYEQYF.

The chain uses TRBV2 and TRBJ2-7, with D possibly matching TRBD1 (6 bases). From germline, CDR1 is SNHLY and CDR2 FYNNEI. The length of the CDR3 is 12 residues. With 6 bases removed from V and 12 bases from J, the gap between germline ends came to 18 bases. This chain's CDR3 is CASRADREPRYF. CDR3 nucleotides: TGTGCCAGCAGGGCGGACAGAGAACCTAGGTACTTC.

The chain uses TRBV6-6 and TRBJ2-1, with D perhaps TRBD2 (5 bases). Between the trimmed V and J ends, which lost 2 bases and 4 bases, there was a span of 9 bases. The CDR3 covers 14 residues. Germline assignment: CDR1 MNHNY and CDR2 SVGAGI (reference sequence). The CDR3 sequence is CASSYNGKYNEQFF. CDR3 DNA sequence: TGTGCCAGCAGTTACAACGGGAAATACAATGAGCAGTTCTTC.

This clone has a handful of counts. Written as DNA, the CDR3 is TGTGCCAGCAGCTTACCCGGGGGGCGAAACACCATATATTTT. Its translation: CASSLPGGRNTIYF. The rearrangement links TRBV7-2 to TRBJ1-3; TRBD1 might be the D (6 bases). The germline V and J ends were trimmed by 2 bases and 5 bases, with 10 bases remaining between them. The germline V gene has CDR1 SGHTA and CDR2 FQGNSA. The CDR3 is 14 residues long.

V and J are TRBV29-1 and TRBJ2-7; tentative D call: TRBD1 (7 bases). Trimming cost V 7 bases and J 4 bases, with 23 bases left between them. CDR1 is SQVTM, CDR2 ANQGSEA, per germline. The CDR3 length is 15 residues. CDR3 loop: CSASRDSERPYEQYF. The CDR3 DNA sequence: TGCAGCGCATCGCGGGACAGTGAGAGGCCTTACGAGCAGTACTTC.

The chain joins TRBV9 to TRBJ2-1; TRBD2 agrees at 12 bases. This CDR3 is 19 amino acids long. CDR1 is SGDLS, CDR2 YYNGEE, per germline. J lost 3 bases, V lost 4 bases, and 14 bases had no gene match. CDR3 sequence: CASSTPLTSGSIIYNEQFF. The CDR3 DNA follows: TGTGCCAGCAGCACCCCGTTGACTAGCGGGAGTATCATCTACAATGAGCAGTTCTTC. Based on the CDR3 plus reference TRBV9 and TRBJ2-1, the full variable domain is DSGVTQTPKHLITATGQRVTLRCSPRSGDLSVYWYQQSLDQGLQFLIQYYNGEERAKGNILERFSAQQFPDLHSELNLSSLELGDSALYFCASSTPLTSGSIIYNEQFFGPGTRLTVL.

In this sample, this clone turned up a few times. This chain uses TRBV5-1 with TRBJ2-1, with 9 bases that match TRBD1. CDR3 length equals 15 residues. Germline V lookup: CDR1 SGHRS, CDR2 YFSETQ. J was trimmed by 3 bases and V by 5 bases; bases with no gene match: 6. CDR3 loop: CASRPPGQGYNEQFF. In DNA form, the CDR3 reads TGCGCCAGCAGGCCCCCGGGACAGGGCTACAATGAGCAGTTCTTC.

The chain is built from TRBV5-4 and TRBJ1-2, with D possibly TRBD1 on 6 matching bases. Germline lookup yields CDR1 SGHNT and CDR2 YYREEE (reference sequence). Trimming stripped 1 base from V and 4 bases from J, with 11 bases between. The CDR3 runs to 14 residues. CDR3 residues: CASSLTGSSYGYTF. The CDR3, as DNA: TGTGCCAGCAGCTTGACAGGGTCTTCCTATGGCTACACCTTC.

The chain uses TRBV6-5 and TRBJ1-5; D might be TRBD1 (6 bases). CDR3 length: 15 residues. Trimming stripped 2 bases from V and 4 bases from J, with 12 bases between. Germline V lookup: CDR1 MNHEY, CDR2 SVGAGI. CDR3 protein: CASSYPTGPNQPQHF. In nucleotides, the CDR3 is TGTGCCAGCAGTTACCCGACAGGCCCGAATCAGCCCCAGCATTTT.

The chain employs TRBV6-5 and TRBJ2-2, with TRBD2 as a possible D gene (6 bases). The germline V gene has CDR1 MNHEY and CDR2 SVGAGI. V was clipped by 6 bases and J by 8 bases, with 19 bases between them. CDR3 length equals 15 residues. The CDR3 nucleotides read TGTGCCAGCAGAACCGGGAGTCGAGGTTCTGGGGAGCTGTTTTTT. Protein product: CASRTGSRGSGELFF.

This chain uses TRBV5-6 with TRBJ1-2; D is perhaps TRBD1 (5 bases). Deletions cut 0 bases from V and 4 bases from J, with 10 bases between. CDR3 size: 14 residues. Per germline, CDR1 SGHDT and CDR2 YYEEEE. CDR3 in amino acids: CASSLAGFGYGYTF. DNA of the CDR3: TGTGCCAGCAGCTTGGCAGGGTTTGGCTATGGCTACACCTTC.

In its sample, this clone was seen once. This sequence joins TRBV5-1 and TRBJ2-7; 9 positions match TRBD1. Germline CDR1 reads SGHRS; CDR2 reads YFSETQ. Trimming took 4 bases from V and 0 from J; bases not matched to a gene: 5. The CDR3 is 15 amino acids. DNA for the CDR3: TGCGCCAGCAGCCCGACAGGGGGGGGCTCCTACGAGCAGTACTTC. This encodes CASSPTGGGSYEQYF. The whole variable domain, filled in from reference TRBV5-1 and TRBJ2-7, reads KAGVTQTPRYLIKTRGQQVTLSCSPISGHRSVSWYQQTPGQGLQFLFEYFSETQRNKGNFPGRFSGRQFSNSRSEMNVSTLELGDSALYLCASSPTGGGSYEQYFGPGTRLTVT.

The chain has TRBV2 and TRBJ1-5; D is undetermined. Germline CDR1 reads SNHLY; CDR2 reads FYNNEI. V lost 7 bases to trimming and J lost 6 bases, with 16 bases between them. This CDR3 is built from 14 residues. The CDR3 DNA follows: TGTGCCAGCACCGAAGAGGTTACGGTTCAGCCCCAGCATTTT. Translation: CASTEEVTVQPQHF.

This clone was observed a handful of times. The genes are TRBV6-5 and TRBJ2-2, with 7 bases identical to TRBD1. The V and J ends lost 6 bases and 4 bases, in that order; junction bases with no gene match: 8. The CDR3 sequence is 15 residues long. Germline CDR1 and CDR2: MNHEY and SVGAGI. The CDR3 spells CASSLQGVGTGELFF. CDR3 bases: TGTGCCAGCAGCCTCCAGGGGGTGGGCACCGGGGAGCTGTTTTTT.

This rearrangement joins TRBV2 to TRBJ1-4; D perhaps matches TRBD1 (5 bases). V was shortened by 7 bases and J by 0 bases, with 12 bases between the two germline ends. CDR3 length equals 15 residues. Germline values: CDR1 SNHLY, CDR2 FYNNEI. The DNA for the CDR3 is TGTGCCAGCACCAACAGGCGCGCAACTAATGAAAAACTGTTTTTT. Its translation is CASTNRRATNEKLFF.

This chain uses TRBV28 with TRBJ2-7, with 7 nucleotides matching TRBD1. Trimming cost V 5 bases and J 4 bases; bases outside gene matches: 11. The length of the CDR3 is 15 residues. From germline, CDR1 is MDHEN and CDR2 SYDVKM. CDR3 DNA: TGTGCCAGCAGTACGTACAGGGGAGTTGGTTACGAGCAGTACTTC. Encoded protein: CASSTYRGVGYEQYF.

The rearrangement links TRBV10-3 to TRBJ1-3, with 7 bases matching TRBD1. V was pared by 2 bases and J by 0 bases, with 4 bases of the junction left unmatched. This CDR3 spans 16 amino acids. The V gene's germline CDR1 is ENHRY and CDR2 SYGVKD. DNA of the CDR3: TGTGCCATCAGTGAGACAGGGGCACCCTCTGGAAACACCATATATTTT. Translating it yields CAISETGAPSGNTIYF.

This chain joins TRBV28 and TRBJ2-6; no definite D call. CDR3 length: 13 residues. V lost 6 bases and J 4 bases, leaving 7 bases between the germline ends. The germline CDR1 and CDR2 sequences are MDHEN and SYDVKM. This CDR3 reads CASSLEGANVLTF. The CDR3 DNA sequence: TGTGCCAGCAGCCTAGAGGGGGCCAACGTCCTGACTTTC.

CDR3 residues: CASSPNPQTLEQYF. The CDR3 bases are TGTGCCAGCAGCCCCAACCCACAAACCCTCGAGCAGTACTTC. The chain carries TRBV7-9 and TRBJ2-7; D call uncertain. V lost 5 bases to trimming and J lost 6 bases, with 17 bases between them. CDR3 length equals 14 residues. Per the germline V gene, CDR1 is SEHNR and CDR2 is FQNEAQ (reference sequence).

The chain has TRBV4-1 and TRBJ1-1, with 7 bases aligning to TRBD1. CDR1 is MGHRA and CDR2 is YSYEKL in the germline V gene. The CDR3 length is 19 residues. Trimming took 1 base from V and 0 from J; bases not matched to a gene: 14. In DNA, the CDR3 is TGCGCCAGCAGCCAAGTTAGGACAGGTGCCTTCCGTTTGAACACTGAAGCTTTCTTT. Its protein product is CASSQVRTGAFRLNTEAFF.

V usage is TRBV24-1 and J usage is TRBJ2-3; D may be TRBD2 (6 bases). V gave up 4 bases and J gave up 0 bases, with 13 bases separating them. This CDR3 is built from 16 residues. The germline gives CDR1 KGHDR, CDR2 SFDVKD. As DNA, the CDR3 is TGTGCCACCAGTGACCGCGGGGATACAAGCACAGATACGCAGTATTTT. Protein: CATSDRGDTSTDTQYF.